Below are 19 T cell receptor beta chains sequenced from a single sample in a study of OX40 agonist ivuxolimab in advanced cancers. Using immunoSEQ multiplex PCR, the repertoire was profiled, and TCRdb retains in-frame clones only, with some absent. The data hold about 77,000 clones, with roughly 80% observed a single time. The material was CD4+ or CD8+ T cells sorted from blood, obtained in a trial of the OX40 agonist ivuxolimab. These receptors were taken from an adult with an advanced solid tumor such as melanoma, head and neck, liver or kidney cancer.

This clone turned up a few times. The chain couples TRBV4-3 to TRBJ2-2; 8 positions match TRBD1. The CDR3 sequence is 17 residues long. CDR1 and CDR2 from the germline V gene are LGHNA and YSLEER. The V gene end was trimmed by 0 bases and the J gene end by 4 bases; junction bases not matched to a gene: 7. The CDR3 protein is CASSQDQGATGTGELFF. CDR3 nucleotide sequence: TGCGCCAGCAGCCAAGATCAGGGGGCCACGGGCACCGGGGAGCTGTTTTTT.

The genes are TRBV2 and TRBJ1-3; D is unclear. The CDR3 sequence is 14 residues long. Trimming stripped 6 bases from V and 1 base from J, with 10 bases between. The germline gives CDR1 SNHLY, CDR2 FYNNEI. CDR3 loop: CASRAANSGNTIYF. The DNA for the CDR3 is TGTGCCAGCAGGGCAGCTAATTCTGGAAACACCATATATTTT.

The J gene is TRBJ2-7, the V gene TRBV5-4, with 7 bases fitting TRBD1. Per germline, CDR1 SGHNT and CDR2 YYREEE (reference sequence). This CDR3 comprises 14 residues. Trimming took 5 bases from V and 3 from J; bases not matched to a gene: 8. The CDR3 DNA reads TGTGCCAGCAGTGCCGGGACAGACTACTACGAGCAGTACTTC. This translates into CASSAGTDYYEQYF. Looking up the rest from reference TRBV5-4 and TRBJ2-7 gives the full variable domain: ETGVTQSPTHLIKTRGQQVTLRCSSQSGHNTVSWYQQALGQGPQFIFQYYREEENGRGNFPPRFSGLQFPNYSSELNVNALELDDSALYLCASSAGTDYYEQYFGPGTRLTVT.

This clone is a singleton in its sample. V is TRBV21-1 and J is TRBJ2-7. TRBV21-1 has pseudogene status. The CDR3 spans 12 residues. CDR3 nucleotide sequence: TGTGCCAGCAGCACCCGGACCGGCGAGCAGTACTTC. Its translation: CASSTRTGEQYF.

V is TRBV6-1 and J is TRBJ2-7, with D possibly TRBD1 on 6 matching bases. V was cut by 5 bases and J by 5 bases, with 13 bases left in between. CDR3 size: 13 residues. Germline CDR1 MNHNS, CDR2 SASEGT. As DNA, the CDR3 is TGTGCCAGCAGTTCAGGGGAATTTAACGAGCAGTACTTC. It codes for CASSSGEFNEQYF.

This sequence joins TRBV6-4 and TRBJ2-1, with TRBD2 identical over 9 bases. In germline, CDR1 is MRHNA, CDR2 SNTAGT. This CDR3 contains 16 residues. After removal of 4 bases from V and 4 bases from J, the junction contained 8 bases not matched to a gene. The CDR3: CASSAVAGAAYNEQFF. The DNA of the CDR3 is TGTGCCAGCAGTGCCGTAGCGGGGGCGGCGTACAATGAGCAGTTCTTC.

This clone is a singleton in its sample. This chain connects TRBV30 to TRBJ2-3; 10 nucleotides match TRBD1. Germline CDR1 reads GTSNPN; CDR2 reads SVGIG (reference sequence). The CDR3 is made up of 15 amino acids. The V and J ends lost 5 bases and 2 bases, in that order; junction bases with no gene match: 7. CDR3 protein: CAWAGQGGSTDTQYF. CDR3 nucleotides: TGTGCCTGGGCCGGACAGGGGGGTTCCACAGATACGCAGTATTTT.

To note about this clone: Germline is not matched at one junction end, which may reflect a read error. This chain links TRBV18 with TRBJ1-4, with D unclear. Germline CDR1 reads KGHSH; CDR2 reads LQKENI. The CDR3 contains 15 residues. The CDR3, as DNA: TGTGCCAGCTCGCCACCTGGGAACACAAATGAAAAACTGTTTTTT. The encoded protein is CASSPPGNTNEKLFF.

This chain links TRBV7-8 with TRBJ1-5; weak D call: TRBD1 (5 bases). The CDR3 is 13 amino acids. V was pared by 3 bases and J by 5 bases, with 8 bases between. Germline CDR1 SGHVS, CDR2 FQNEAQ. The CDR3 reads CASSLQGDQPQHF. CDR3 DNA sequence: TGTGCCAGCAGCTTGCAAGGGGATCAGCCCCAGCATTTT.

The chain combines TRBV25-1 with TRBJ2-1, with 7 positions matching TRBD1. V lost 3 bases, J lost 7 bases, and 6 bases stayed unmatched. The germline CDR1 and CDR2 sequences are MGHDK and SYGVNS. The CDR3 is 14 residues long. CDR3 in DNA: TGTGCCAGCAGTGACATACAGGGGTGGAATGAGCAGTTCTTC. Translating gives CASSDIQGWNEQFF.

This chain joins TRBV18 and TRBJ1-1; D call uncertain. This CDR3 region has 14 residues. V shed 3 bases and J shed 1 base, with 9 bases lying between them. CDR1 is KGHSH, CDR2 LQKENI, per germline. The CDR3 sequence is CASSPGWGNTEAFF. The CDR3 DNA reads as TGTGCCAGCTCACCTGGATGGGGGAACACTGAAGCTTTCTTT.

The CDR3 coding sequence is TGTGCCAGTAGTCGCCGGACGGGGAACACTGAAGCTTTCTTT. This codes for CASSRRTGNTEAFF. The V gene is TRBV19, the J gene TRBJ1-1; no definite D call. Trimming stripped 5 bases from V and 1 base from J, with 11 bases between. The germline CDR1 and CDR2 sequences are LNHDA and SQIVND (reference sequence). CDR3 size: 14 residues.

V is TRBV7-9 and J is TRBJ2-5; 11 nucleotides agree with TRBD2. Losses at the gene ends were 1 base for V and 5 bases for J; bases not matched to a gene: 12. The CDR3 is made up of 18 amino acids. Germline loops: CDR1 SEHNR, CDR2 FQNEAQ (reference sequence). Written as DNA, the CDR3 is TGTGCCAGCAGCTTAGGTCTCGGTAGCGGGGGGGCCTGGGAGACCCAGTACTTC. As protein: CASSLGLGSGGAWETQYF.

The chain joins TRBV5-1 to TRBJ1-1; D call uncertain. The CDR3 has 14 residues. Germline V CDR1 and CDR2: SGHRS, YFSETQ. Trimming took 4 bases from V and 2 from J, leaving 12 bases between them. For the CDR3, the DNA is TGCGCCAGCAGCCTGCGGCAGTCCAACACTGAAGCTTTCTTT. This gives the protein CASSLRQSNTEAFF. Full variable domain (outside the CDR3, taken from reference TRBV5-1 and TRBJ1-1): KAGVTQTPRYLIKTRGQQVTLSCSPISGHRSVSWYQQTPGQGLQFLFEYFSETQRNKGNFPGRFSGRQFSNSRSEMNVSTLELGDSALYLCASSLRQSNTEAFFGQGTRLTVV.

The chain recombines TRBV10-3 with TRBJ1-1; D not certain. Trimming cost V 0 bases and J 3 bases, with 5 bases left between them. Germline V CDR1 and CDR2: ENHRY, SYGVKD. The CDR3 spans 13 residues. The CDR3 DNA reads TGTGCCATCAGTGAGTCGAGGGACACTGAAGCTTTCTTT. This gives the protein CAISESRDTEAFF.

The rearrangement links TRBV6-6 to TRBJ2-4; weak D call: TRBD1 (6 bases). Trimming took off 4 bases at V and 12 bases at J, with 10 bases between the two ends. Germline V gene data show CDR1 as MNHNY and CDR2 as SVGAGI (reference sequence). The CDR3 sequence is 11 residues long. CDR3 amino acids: CASSFGQHQYF. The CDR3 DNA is TGTGCCAGCAGTTTTGGACAGCATCAGTACTTC.

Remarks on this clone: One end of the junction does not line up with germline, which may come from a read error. CDR3 residues: CASSYTGLVNTEAFF. The DNA for the CDR3 is TGTGCCAGCAGTTACACGGGGTTGGTGAATACTGAAGCTTTCTTT. The V and J genes are TRBV6-5 and TRBJ1-1, with unresolved D. The CDR3 runs to 15 residues. The germline V gene has CDR1 MNHEY and CDR2 SVGAGI.

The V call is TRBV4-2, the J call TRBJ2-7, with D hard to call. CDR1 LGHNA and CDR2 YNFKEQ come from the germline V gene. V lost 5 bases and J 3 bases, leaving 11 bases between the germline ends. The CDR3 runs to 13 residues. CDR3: CASSARSIYEQYF. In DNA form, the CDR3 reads TGTGCCAGCAGCGCTCGTTCCATCTACGAGCAGTACTTC.

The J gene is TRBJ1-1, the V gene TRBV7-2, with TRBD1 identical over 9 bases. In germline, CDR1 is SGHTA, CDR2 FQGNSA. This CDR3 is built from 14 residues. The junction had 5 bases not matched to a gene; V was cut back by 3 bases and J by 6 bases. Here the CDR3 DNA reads TGTGCCAGCAGCTTCCTACAGGGGGCGGCTGAAGCTTTCTTT. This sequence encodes CASSFLQGAAEAFF.